This TCR beta chain was captured in a study of graft-versus-host responses after intestinal transplantation. Study context: Induction using anti-thymocyte globulin, followed by tacrolimus and steroids for two to four years, was given to all recipients. Study observations and caveats: Graft-versus-host to host-versus-graft clonal ratios in allografts were high in patients with graft-donor T cell macrochimerism. Declines in HvG clones occurring early post-transplant were associated with peak circulating GvH clone levels. GvH clones detected in recipient marrow included some appearing first in ileum or blood.

Some clones are missing from TCRdb's copy, which holds only in-frame ones; the method was immunoSEQ multiplex PCR. The top ten clones hold about 0.18% of a sample with over 85,000 clones, about nine tenths of them seen once. Concerning this clone itself: What it binds is not known.

The V gene's germline CDR1 is SGHTA and CDR2 FQGTGA. The CDR3 consists of 14 residues. V was pared by 0 bases and J by 7 bases, with 5 bases of the junction left unmatched. The receptor was derived from a human donor who was the organ donor for an intestinal transplant. The chain recombines TRBV7-3 with TRBJ2-7; 8 positions agree with TRBD2. Sequencing was performed on unstimulated CD4+ T cells sorted from spleen or lymph node cells, taken before transplant. The chain's CDR3 is CASSLTRGAGEQYF. The CDR3, as DNA: TGTGCCAGCAGCTTAACGCGGGGGGCTGGGGAGCAGTACTTC.